This T cell receptor (beta chain) was retrieved from a study of shared clonotypes between healthy human individuals. The overall study: For every donor, three CD4 naive, three CD4 memory, two CD8 naive and one CD8 memory plates were used. Study-level results: The generation probabilities recorded for non-shared clonotypes fell below those of clonotypes shared by all four donors. Sampling was confined to blood; repertoires within tissues likely differ.

This table comes from immunoSEQ multiplex PCR, and its TCRdb copy is limited to in-frame clones, with some not included. The sample shows 190,000 or so clones, approximately 61% of them seen only once. With regard to this clone: The antigen is not known.

The CDR3 totals 12 residues. Germline CDR1 is MGHRA and CDR2 is YSYEKL. V shed 6 bases and J 7 bases; nucleotides not matched to a gene: 5. Every donor was a Caucasian adult from Nashville, Tennessee. Material for sequencing was memory CD4+ T cells sorted from blood. Subset noted: CD45RA-negative fraction. The source is a man aged 25 to 45 in good health. The rearrangement uses TRBV4-1 and TRBJ1-2, with 7 bases fitting TRBD1. The CDR3 DNA follows: TGCGCCAGCAGTGACAGGGCCCTTGGCTACACCTTC. As protein: CASSDRALGYTF.